A selection of T cell receptor beta chains follows, all from one sample in a study of OX40 agonist ivuxolimab in advanced cancers. Some clones are missing from TCRdb's copy, which holds only in-frame ones; the method was immunoSEQ multiplex PCR. Of roughly 50,000 clones listed, 70% to 90% were seen once; the top ten hold 11%. Source: CD4+ or CD8+ T cells sorted from blood, taken in a trial of the OX40 agonist ivuxolimab. These receptors all stem from an adult with an advanced solid tumor such as melanoma, head and neck, liver or kidney cancer. Each CDR3 is given with its conserved first and last residue. A D gene is named only where the DNA matches it firmly. Some rows have no size entry. The others give once, few or many, or a class for an expanded clone.

D gene: .; V gene: TRBV6-5; clone size: .; CDR3 length: 13; J gene: TRBJ2-5; CDR3 protein: CASTWDIQETQYF; CDR3 DNA: TGTGCCAGCACCTGGGACATCCAAGAGACCCAGTACTTC
D gene: TRBD1; V gene: TRBV2; clone size: .; CDR3 length: 13; J gene: TRBJ1-1; CDR3 protein: CASRDRGNTEAFF; CDR3 DNA: TGTGCCAGCCGGGACAGGGGGAACACTGAAGCTTTCTTT
D gene: .; V gene: TRBV9; clone size: .; CDR3 length: 15; J gene: TRBJ2-1; CDR3 protein: CASSPLGGGFNEQFF; CDR3 DNA: TGTGCCAGCAGCCCCTTGGGTGGGGGCTTCAATGAGCAGTTCTTC
D gene: TRBD1; V gene: TRBV27; clone size: .; CDR3 length: 13; J gene: TRBJ2-1; CDR3 protein: CASSSTGGNEQFF; CDR3 DNA: TGTGCCAGCAGTTCTACAGGGGGCAATGAGCAGTTCTTC
D gene: .; V gene: TRBV7-9; clone size: .; CDR3 length: 14; J gene: TRBJ1-6; CDR3 protein: CASSLILNNSPLHF; CDR3 DNA: TGTGCCAGCAGCTTAATCCTGAACAATTCACCCCTCCACTTT
D gene: TRBD2; V gene: TRBV28; clone size: .; CDR3 length: 16; J gene: TRBJ2-7; CDR3 protein: CASSPPPIAGTYEQYF; CDR3 DNA: TGTGCCAGCAGTCCCCCCCCGATAGCGGGAACCTACGAGCAGTACTTC
D gene: TRBD2; V gene: TRBV7-9; clone size: .; CDR3 length: 16; J gene: TRBJ2-3; CDR3 protein: CASSSLVAGGTDTQYF; CDR3 DNA: TGTGCCAGCAGCTCATTAGTAGCGGGAGGGACAGATACGCAGTATTTT
D gene: .; V gene: TRBV27; clone size: .; CDR3 length: 15; J gene: TRBJ2-1; CDR3 protein: CASSLALGSYNEQFF; CDR3 DNA: TGTGCCAGCAGTTTAGCGTTGGGCTCCTACAATGAGCAGTTCTTC
D gene: .; V gene: TRBV19; clone size: .; CDR3 length: 14; J gene: TRBJ2-2; CDR3 protein: CASSIGTVSGELFF; CDR3 DNA: TGTGCCAGTAGTATCGGAACAGTAAGCGGGGAGCTGTTTTTT
D gene: .; V gene: TRBV11-3; clone size: .; CDR3 length: 13; J gene: TRBJ2-7; CDR3 protein: CASSQGPAYEQYF; CDR3 DNA: TGTGCCAGCAGCCAGGGACCGGCCTACGAGCAGTACTTC
D gene: .; V gene: TRBV2; clone size: .; CDR3 length: 18; J gene: TRBJ2-3; CDR3 protein: CASSEAIGTLPSTDTQYF; CDR3 DNA: TGTGCCAGCAGTGAAGCCATCGGGACCCTCCCTAGCACAGATACGCAGTATTTT
D gene: TRBD2; V gene: TRBV29-1; clone size: .; CDR3 length: 16; J gene: TRBJ2-1; CDR3 protein: CSVEGLAGSSYNEQFF; CDR3 DNA: TGCAGCGTTGAAGGTCTAGCGGGGAGCTCCTACAATGAGCAGTTCTTC
D gene: .; V gene: TRBV7-8; clone size: once; CDR3 length: 17; J gene: TRBJ2-7; CDR3 protein: CASSLGSRGSRSYEQYF; CDR3 DNA: TGTGCCAGCAGCTTAGGGAGTCGGGGCTCACGATCCTACGAGCAGTACTTC
D gene: .; V gene: TRBV28; clone size: .; CDR3 length: 14; J gene: TRBJ1-4; CDR3 protein: CASSGPATNEKLFF; CDR3 DNA: TGTGCCAGCTCAGGCCCTGCAACTAATGAAAAACTGTTTTTT
D gene: .; V gene: TRBV6-5; clone size: .; CDR3 length: 12; J gene: TRBJ2-7; CDR3 protein: CASSPSSYEQYF; CDR3 DNA: TGTGCCAGCAGCCCGAGCTCCTACGAGCAGTACTTC
D gene: .; V gene: TRBV7-9; clone size: .; CDR3 length: 13; J gene: TRBJ1-1; CDR3 protein: CASSLVVSLGAFF; CDR3 DNA: TGTGCCAGCAGCTTAGTGGTGTCGCTCGGAGCTTTCTTT
D gene: TRBD2; V gene: TRBV28; clone size: .; CDR3 length: 18; J gene: TRBJ2-1; CDR3 protein: CASSFRRLAGWGGNEQFF; CDR3 DNA: TGTGCCAGCAGTTTTCGCAGGCTAGCGGGATGGGGGGGCAATGAGCAGTTCTTC